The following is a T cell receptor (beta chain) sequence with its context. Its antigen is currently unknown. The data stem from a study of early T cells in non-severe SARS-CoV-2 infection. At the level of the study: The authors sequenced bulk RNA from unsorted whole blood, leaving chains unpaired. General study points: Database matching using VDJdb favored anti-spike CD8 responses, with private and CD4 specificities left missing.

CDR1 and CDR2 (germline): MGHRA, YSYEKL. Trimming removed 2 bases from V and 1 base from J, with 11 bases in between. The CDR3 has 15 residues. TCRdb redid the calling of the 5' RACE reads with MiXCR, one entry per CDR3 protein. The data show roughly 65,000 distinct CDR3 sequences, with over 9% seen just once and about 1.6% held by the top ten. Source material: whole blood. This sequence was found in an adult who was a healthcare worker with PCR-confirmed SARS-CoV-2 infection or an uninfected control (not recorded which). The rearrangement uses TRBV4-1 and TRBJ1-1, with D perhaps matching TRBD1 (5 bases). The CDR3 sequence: CASSQYIGANTEAFF. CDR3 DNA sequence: TGCGCCAGCAGCCAATACATCGGGGCGAACACTGAAGCTTTCTTT.